The rows below give T cell receptor beta chains drawn from one sample of a study of CD8 T cells in ankylosing spondylitis. TCRdb fed the 5' RACE reads into MiXCR, producing one record per CDR3 protein. The sample contains 150,000 to 200,000 distinct CDR3 sequences, roughly 30% of which appear only once. The source material was synovial fluid, either unsorted or a sorted T cell fraction (not recorded which). Receptors were obtained from a male donor with ankylosing spondylitis. Each CDR3 is given with its conserved first and last residue. The D gene is left open where the match is weak. The size field is filled for only some rows; it gives once, few, many or a size class.

TGTGCCAGCAGTCCCGGTGGGGGACTGAACTATGGCTACACCTTC | CASSPGGGLNYGYTF | TRBJ1-2 | TRBV12-3/TRBV12-4 | - | -
TGTGCCATCAGTGAACTACAGGGGGCCACTGAAGCTTTCTTT | CAISELQGATEAFF | TRBJ1-1 | TRBV10-3 | TRBD1 | few
TGCGCCAGCAGCCCGACTAGCGGGAGAGGGGATACGCAGTATTTT | CASSPTSGRGDTQYF | TRBJ2-3 | TRBV4-1 | TRBD2 | -
TGTGCCAGCAGCTCCCGACTAGAGACAGCCAATGAGCAGTTCTTC | CASSSRLETANEQFF | TRBJ2-1 | TRBV7-9 | - | many
TGTGCCAGCAGTGACGGGACCTCCTACGAGCAGTACTTC | CASSDGTSYEQYF | TRBJ2-7 | TRBV2 | - | few
TGTGCCAGCTCCGGGGACAGCTATAATTCACCCCTCCACTTT | CASSGDSYNSPLHF | TRBJ1-6 | TRBV7-2 | TRBD1 | -
TGCGCCAGTACCCCGACTAGCGGCTACAATGAGCAGTTCTTC | CASTPTSGYNEQFF | TRBJ2-1 | TRBV5-1 | TRBD2 | -
TGTGCCAGCAGCTTTAGCCAGGGGTTAAATACGCAGTATTTT | CASSFSQGLNTQYF | TRBJ2-3 | TRBV7-8 | - | -
TGTGCCAGCTCTCCCCGACCCACTGAAACTTTCTTT | CASSPRPTETFF | TRBJ1-1 | TRBV18 | - | -
TGTGCCAGCTCACCCACCCGGGACAGCACAGATACGCAGTATTTT | CASSPTRDSTDTQYF | TRBJ2-3 | TRBV18 | - | few
TGTGCCAGCGGGACAGCAAAAATGAACACTGAAGCTTTCTTT | CASGTAKMNTEAFF | TRBJ1-1 | TRBV7-2 | TRBD1 | few
TGCAGTGCAGTACAGGGTTTCTCTGGAAACACCATATATTTT | CSAVQGFSGNTIYF | TRBJ1-3 | TRBV20-1 | - | few
TGCAGCGTTGCGGTCGGGAGCTCCTACGAGCAGTACTTC | CSVAVGSSYEQYF | TRBJ2-7 | TRBV29-1 | - | -
TGTGCCAGCACAGCCTCAGAACCTGGGAACTATGGCTACACCTTC | CASTASEPGNYGYTF | TRBJ1-2 | TRBV6-2/TRBV6-3 | - | few
TGTGCCAGCAGCCAAGCTTACGAGACCCAGTACTTC | CASSQAYETQYF | TRBJ2-5 | TRBV3-1 | - | many
TGTGCCAGCAGTTTCGGGGGGCAGGTCAAAAACATTCAGTACTTC | CASSFGGQVKNIQYF | TRBJ2-4 | TRBV12-3/TRBV12-4 | - | -
TGTGCCACAACTCCGGACTCCTACGAGCAGTACTTC | CATTPDSYEQYF | TRBJ2-7 | TRBV10-3 | - | -
TGTGCCAGCAGTGAAGGAAGGAGGGCAGGTTGGTTCGAGCAGTACTTC | CASSEGRRAGWFEQYF | TRBJ2-7 | TRBV2 | - | -
TGTGCCAGCAGCTTAGCCAAACTCGGACTAGCGGGGGGCTCGGATACGCAGTATTTT | CASSLAKLGLAGGSDTQYF | TRBJ2-3 | TRBV7-8 | TRBD2 | many
TGTGCCAGCCACTCCACCCGTAATTCACCCCTCCACTTT | CASHSTRNSPLHF | TRBJ1-6 | TRBV21-1 | - | -
TGTGCCAGCAGTTCCCGGACGGGAGGGGTCACAGATACGCAGTATTTT | CASSSRTGGVTDTQYF | TRBJ2-3 | TRBV6-5 | TRBD2 | few
TGTGCCAGCAGCTTAGTCGGTAGCGGGAGGTCCGACACCGGGGAGCTGTTTTTT | CASSLVGSGRSDTGELFF | TRBJ2-2 | TRBV11-2 | TRBD2 | -
TGTGCCAGCAGCTTAGGCTTGCGTGAGCAGTTCTTC | CASSLGLREQFF | TRBJ2-1 | TRBV7-3 | - | -
TGTGCCAGCTCACCAAGCCAGGGACAGGCGCGGCAGTACTTC | CASSPSQGQARQYF | TRBJ2-7 | TRBV18 | TRBD1 | few
TGTGCCAGCAGCTTAGTGGTCGGGACTAGCGGGGCCCTCACAGATACGCAGTATTTT | CASSLVVGTSGALTDTQYF | TRBJ2-3 | TRBV11-2 | TRBD2 | -
TGTGCCATCAGCTCCACCGGGGAGACCCAGTACTTC | CAISSTGETQYF | TRBJ2-5 | TRBV10-3 | - | many
TGTGCCATCAAACGACTAGCGGGAGGGGGGGGCACAGATACGCAGTATTTT | CAIKRLAGGGGTDTQYF | TRBJ2-3 | TRBV10-3 | TRBD2 | -
TGTGCCAGCAGCTTGGACAGGGGAGGTGGCACTGAAGCTTTCTTT | CASSLDRGGGTEAFF | TRBJ1-1 | TRBV5-8 | TRBD1 | -
TGTGCCACCTGCTTTGGTAGGGTTGGCACCGGGGAGCTGTTTTTT | CATCFGRVGTGELFF | TRBJ2-2 | TRBV6-1 | - | many
TGTGCCATCAGTGAGTCGTCTAGCGGGGACACTAGCACAGATACGCAGTATTTT | CAISESSSGDTSTDTQYF | TRBJ2-3 | TRBV10-3 | TRBD2 | few
TGCGCCAGCAGCTTGGCGGGTGGGCATCTCGACACTGAAGCTTTCTTT | CASSLAGGHLDTEAFF | TRBJ1-1 | TRBV5-1 | - | few
TGCAGTGCTAGAGTCCCCGGGCGGCAGTCTAACACTGAAGCTTTCTTT | CSARVPGRQSNTEAFF | TRBJ1-1 | TRBV20-1 | - | -
TGTGCCAGCAGCTTCGGGCAGGGATTCTATAATTCACCCCTCCACTTT | CASSFGQGFYNSPLHF | TRBJ1-6 | TRBV7-9 | - | many
TGTGCCAGCAGTCCTCGACCCCTCATATGGATCGGCGGGGAGCTGTTTTTT | CASSPRPLIWIGGELFF | TRBJ2-2 | TRBV6-2/TRBV6-3 | - | -
TGTGCCAGCAGTTACGACCGAAAAGAGACCCAGTACTTC | CASSYDRKETQYF | TRBJ2-5 | TRBV6-6 | - | few
TGTGCCAGCAGTGAAATGGTGGAGCAGCCCCAGCATTTT | CASSEMVEQPQHF | TRBJ1-5 | TRBV6-1 | - | many
TGTGCCAGCAGCTTAGCATATAGTCGGAAACAGGGCGAGCAGTACTTC | CASSLAYSRKQGEQYF | TRBJ2-7 | TRBV11-2 | - | -
TGTGCCAGCAGCTCAAGTAATATAGCGGGACAACAAGAGACCCAGTACTTC | CASSSSNIAGQQETQYF | TRBJ2-5 | TRBV7-9 | TRBD2 | many
TGTGCCAGCAGCACAGCGGGGCGGGTAGGAAATTCACCCCTCCACTTT | CASSTAGRVGNSPLHF | TRBJ1-6 | TRBV13 | - | many
TGTGCCAGCAGTGACCGCAGGACCGACGGAGAGCAGTACTTC | CASSDRRTDGEQYF | TRBJ2-7 | TRBV2 | - | few